This TCR beta chain was recovered during a study of blood T cell repertoires in COVID-19. Study-wide context: There were acute and convalescent COVID-19 samples, and they came from the United States, Italy and Spain.

This clone occurred once. In the authors' methods: Quantification of nucleated cells was approximated via reference gene primer amplification. This table comes from immunoSEQ multiplex PCR, and its TCRdb copy is limited to in-frame clones, with some not included. The DNA gave D and trimming, while V, J and clone size come from that table. The table has about 98,000 clones, roughly 87% seen once. The CDR3 is made up of 15 amino acids. V shed 2 bases, J shed 4 bases, and the junction held 4 bases outside the gene matches. Per germline, CDR1 SGHDN and CDR2 FVKESK. The V gene is TRBV14, the J gene TRBJ2-1; 8 bases match TRBD2. Sequencing was carried out using peripheral blood. The TCR comes from a man in his 70s with acute or convalescent COVID-19. The CDR3 spells CASSQMLAGYNEQFF. The CDR3 DNA follows: TGTGCCAGCAGCCAAATGCTAGCGGGTTACAATGAGCAGTTCTTC. Combining the CDR3 with reference TRBV14 and TRBJ2-1 gives the whole variable domain EAGVTQFPSHSVIEKGQTVTLRCDPISGHDNLYWYRRVMGKEIKFLLHFVKESKQDESGMPNNRFLAERTGGTYSTLKVQPAELEDSGVYFCASSQMLAGYNEQFFGPGTRLTVL.